A single sample is the source of the 21 T cell receptor gamma chains below, sequenced in a study of gamma-delta chains in newborns, infants, children. TCRdb re-processed the reads using CATT. Among under 550 gamma-chain clones listed, around 3% were seen once. The sequenced sample was blood. The receptors stem from a child who was a newborn, infant or young child, either healthy, febrile or measles-vaccinated (not recorded which).

Concerning this clone itself: A single base is all that separates this from a far larger clone, so a read error is likely. The V and J genes are TRGV9 and TRGJP1. Germline-derived CDR1 and CDR2 are GITISATS and ISYDGTV (reference sequence). This CDR3 comprises 15 residues. Trimming cost V 0 bases and J 2 bases; bases outside gene matches: 3. CDR3 bases: TGTGCCTTGTGGGAGGTGCAAACCACTGGTTGGTTCAAGATATTT. Translating it yields CALWEVQTTGWFKIF.

With respect to this clone: TCRdb's protein for this DNA is that of a much larger clone and differs from the translation at residue 8, likely a read error; the protein shown is the DNA translation. The chain has TRGV4 and TRGJ1 or TRGJ2. V trimming: 1 base; J trimming: 7 bases; junction bases outside the gene matches: 16. This CDR3 has 16 residues. Germline V gene lookup returns CDR1 EGSTGY and CDR2 YDSYTSSV. CDR3 protein: CATWDGLRKFCYKKLF. The CDR3 DNA sequence: TGTGCCACCTGGGATGGCTTGAGGAAATTTTGCTATAAGAAACTCTTT.

By its share, this clone is large. DNA for the CDR3: TGTGCCACCTGGGCCCCGAGATATTATAAGAAACTCTTT. Encoded protein: CATWAPRYYKKLF. The chain has TRGV8 and TRGJ1 or TRGJ2. Germline loops: CDR1 VENAVY, CDR2 YDSYNSRV. The CDR3 has 13 residues. V lost 5 bases and J lost 4; bases outside the gene matches: 8.

This clone showed up just a few times. TCRdb has a much larger clone's protein, which differs at residue 5 from the translation of this DNA, likely because of a read error; what is shown is the protein translated from the DNA. The J gene is TRGJ1 or TRGJ2, the V gene TRGV2. This CDR3 region has 13 residues. In germline, CDR1 is EGSNGY, CDR2 YDSYNSKV. In DNA form, the CDR3 reads TGTGCCACCTGGAACGGGCGCCATTATAAGAAACTCTTT. It translates to CATWNGRHYKKLF.

Details on this clone: Given a much more abundant clone one base away, this may be a read error. V gene TRGV9 combines with J gene TRGJP. Germline V lookup: CDR1 GITISATS, CDR2 ISYDGTV (reference sequence). The CDR3 runs to 17 residues. V lost 2 bases to trimming and J lost 6 bases; unmatched junction nucleotides: 7. The CDR3 sequence: CALWEAGRELGKKIKVF. The DNA of the CDR3 is TGTGCCTTGTGGGAGGCGGGCCGAGAGTTGGGCAAAAAAATCAAGGTATTT.

Worth noting for this clone: A read error likely explains this, since a far larger clone differs by one base. The chain combines TRGV2 with TRGJ1 or TRGJ2. This CDR3 has 12 amino acids. In germline, CDR1 is EGSNGY, CDR2 YDSYNSKV. The CDR3 loop is CAAWDGQTGKLF. CDR3 in DNA: TGTGCCGCCTGGGACGGGCAAACGGGGAAACTCTTT.

This clone counts as large. This sample includes further DNA sequences coding for the same CDR3. V and J are TRGV9 and TRGJP. This CDR3 contains 18 residues. V dropped 0 bases and J dropped 3; count of bases not matched to a gene: 5. Germline assignment: CDR1 GITISATS and CDR2 ISYDGTV (reference sequence). The CDR3 region is CALWEVQVQELGKKIKVF. CDR3 DNA sequence: TGTGCCTTGTGGGAGGTGCAAGTGCAAGAGTTGGGCAAAAAAATCAAGGTATTT.

As concerns this clone: A single base is all that separates this from a far larger clone, so a read error is likely. The chain carries TRGV9 and TRGJ1 or TRGJ2. The CDR3 extends over 14 amino acids. Trimming cost V 5 bases and J 2 bases; bases outside gene matches: 9. CDR1 is GITISATS and CDR2 is ISYDGTV in the germline V gene (reference sequence). The CDR3 nucleotides read TGTGCCTTGTGGGGGCCGGGGCATTATTATAAGAAACTCTTT. It encodes CALWGPGHYYKKLF.

In its sample, this clone was seen a few times. The protein recorded in TCRdb matches a much larger clone and deviates from this DNA's translation at residue 7, suggesting a read error; the protein here is obtained by translating the DNA. The rearrangement joins TRGV9 to TRGJP. The CDR3 sequence is 16 residues long. Germline V lookup: CDR1 GITISATS, CDR2 ISYDGTV (reference sequence). With 3 bases clipped from V and 7 bases from J, the junction kept 6 bases outside the gene matches. DNA of the CDR3: TGTGCCTTGTGGGAGCCGCAGGAGTTGGGCAAAAAAATCAAGGTATTT. It specifies CALWEPQELGKKIKVF.

This clone has more than one count but fewer than ten. One base separates it from a far larger clone, so it is likely a read error. The sample has other DNA sequences that encode this CDR3 too. The chain is built from TRGV4 and TRGJ1 or TRGJ2. V trimming: 4 bases; J trimming: 12 bases; junction bases outside the gene matches: 6. CDR1 is EGSTGY, CDR2 YDSYTSSV, per germline. This CDR3 is built from 10 residues. The CDR3 loop reads CATWDLGKLF. The CDR3 DNA reads TGTGCCACCTGGGACCTGGGGAAACTCTTT.

This clone has a single count. The translation of this DNA and the TCRdb protein of a much larger clone differ at residue 7, probably owing to a read error; the protein shown here is translated from the DNA. The genes are TRGV2 and TRGJ1 or TRGJ2. After removal of 1 base from V and 9 bases from J, the junction contained 3 bases not matched to a gene. CDR3 length: 11 residues. Per the germline V gene, CDR1 is EGSNGY and CDR2 is YDSYNSKV. CDR3 in amino acids: CATWDGSKKLF. CDR3 DNA: TGTGCCACCTGGGACGGCTCTAAGAAACTCTTT.

The sample holds a few counts of this clone. A far larger clone is only one base removed, so a read error is likely. The sample holds other DNA sequences that translate to the same CDR3. The chain links TRGV9 to TRGJP1. The CDR3 consists of 13 residues. Per the germline V gene, CDR1 is GITISATS and CDR2 is ISYDGTV (reference sequence). This chain's CDR3 is CALWEVTGWFKIF. As DNA, the CDR3 is TGTGCCTTGTGGGAGGTCACTGGATGGTTCAAGATATTT.

Regarding this clone: A far larger clone is one nucleotide away, so this likely arose from a read error. In DNA form, the CDR3 reads TGTGCCTTGTGGGAGGTCATATCCCAAGAGTTGGGCAAAAAAATCAAGTTATTT. It yields the protein CALWEVISQELGKKIKLF. The rearrangement links TRGV9 to TRGJP. Germline lookup yields CDR1 GITISATS and CDR2 ISYDGTV (reference sequence). CDR3 length equals 18 residues.

There are a few counts of this clone. A far larger clone is off by one base, so a read error is likely. The V and J genes are TRGV9 and TRGJP. The CDR3 totals 15 residues. CDR1 and CDR2 from the germline V gene are GITISATS and ISYDGTV (reference sequence). This chain's CDR3 is CALWEAELDKKIKVF. Here the CDR3 DNA reads TGTGCCTTGTGGGAGGCCGAGTTGGACAAAAAAATCAAGGTATTT.

This clone was seen a few times. It differs at one base from a far larger clone, so likely a read error. Other DNA sequences from this sample encode an identical CDR3 as well. In DNA form, the CDR3 reads TGTGCCTTATGGGAGGTGAAGTATAAGAAACTCTTT. Its translation: CALWEVKYKKLF. The V gene is TRGV9, the J gene TRGJ1 or TRGJ2. CDR1 and CDR2 from the germline V gene are GITISATS and ISYDGTV (reference sequence). The CDR3 is 12 residues long.

Comment on this clone: The translation of this DNA and the TCRdb protein of a much larger clone differ at residue 6, probably owing to a read error; the protein shown here is translated from the DNA. The chain employs TRGV5 and TRGJP2. CDR1 VINAFY and CDR2 YDVSNSKD come from the germline V gene. The trim removed 4 bases at V and 9 bases at J, leaving 8 bases unmatched. CDR3 length: 13 residues. The CDR3 reads CATWEKANWIKTF. In DNA form, the CDR3 reads TGTGCCACCTGGGAGAAGGCCAATTGGATCAAGACGTTT.

In the case of this clone: TCRdb assigns this DNA the protein of a much larger clone, which departs from its translation at residue 8; this likely reflects a read error, and the protein shown comes from translating the DNA. This chain links TRGV4 with TRGJ1 or TRGJ2. Germline V gene lookup returns CDR1 EGSTGY and CDR2 YDSYTSSV. The CDR3 covers 16 residues. The ends lost 1 base at V and 7 bases at J; junction bases unmatched: 16. CDR3 DNA: TGTGCCACCTGGGATGGCTTGGTGAAATTTTGCTATAAGAAACTCTTT. It is translated as CATWDGLVKFCYKKLF.

A note on this clone: This likely traces to a read error, being one base from a far larger clone. This sample also contains other DNA sequences that code for the same CDR3. V and J are TRGV9 and TRGJP. The CDR3 extends over 16 amino acids. CDR1 is GITISATS and CDR2 is ISYDGTV in the germline V gene (reference sequence). CDR3 in amino acids: CALWEEKELGKKIKVF. The CDR3, as DNA: TGTGCCTTGTGGGAGGAAAAAGAGTTGGGCAAAAAAATCAAAGTATTT.

Concerning this clone itself: A much larger clonotype is one base distant, so this may be a read error. This chain uses TRGV3 with TRGJ1 or TRGJ2. CDR1 and CDR2 from the germline V gene are VTNTFY and YDVSTARD (reference sequence). V was clipped by 0 bases and J by 2 bases; unmatched bases: 4. The CDR3 length is 14 residues. CDR3 in amino acids: CATWDRQDYYKKLF. DNA of the CDR3: TGTGCCACCTGGGACAGGCAGGATTATTATAAGAAACTCTTT.

Concerning this clone: Given a far larger clone just one base away, this is likely a sequencing read error. The V and J genes are TRGV2 and TRGJ1 or TRGJ2. The CDR3 consists of 11 residues. CDR1 is EGSNGY and CDR2 is YDSYNSKV in the germline V gene. CDR3 DNA: TGTGCCACCCGGGACGGGCCCTTGAAACTCTTT. This translates into CATRDGPLKLF.

In its sample, this clone was seen a few times. One base separates it from a far larger clone, so it is likely a read error. The chain employs TRGV9 and TRGJ1 or TRGJ2. Germline assignment: CDR1 GITISATS and CDR2 ISYDGTV (reference sequence). This CDR3 spans 13 amino acids. CDR3 in amino acids: CALWEPDYYKKLF. CDR3 coding DNA: TGTGCCCTGTGGGAGCCCGATTATTATAAGAAACTCTTT.